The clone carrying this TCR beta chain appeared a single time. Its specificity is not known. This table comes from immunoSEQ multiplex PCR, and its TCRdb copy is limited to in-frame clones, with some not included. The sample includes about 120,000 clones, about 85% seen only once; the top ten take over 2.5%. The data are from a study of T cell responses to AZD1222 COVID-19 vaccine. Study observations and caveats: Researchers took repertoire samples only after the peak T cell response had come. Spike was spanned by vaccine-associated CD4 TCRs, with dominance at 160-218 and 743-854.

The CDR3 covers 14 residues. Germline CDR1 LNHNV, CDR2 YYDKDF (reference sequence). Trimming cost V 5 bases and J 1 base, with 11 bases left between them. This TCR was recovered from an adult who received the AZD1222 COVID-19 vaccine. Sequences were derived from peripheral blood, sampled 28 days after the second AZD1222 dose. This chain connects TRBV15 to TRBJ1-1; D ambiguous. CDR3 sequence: CATSLGGWNTEAFF. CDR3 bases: TGTGCCACCAGCCTAGGAGGGTGGAACACTGAAGCTTTCTTT.